The clone carrying this T cell receptor beta chain was detected only a few times. CDR1 LNHNV and CDR2 YYDKDF come from the germline V gene (reference sequence). This CDR3 is 15 amino acids long. The J segment lost 0 bases and the V segment lost 3 bases, leaving 5 bases of the junction unmatched. This sample stems from a study of T cell repertoires in cytomegalovirus infection. From the reads, TCRdb called clonotypes with MiXCR, one entry per CDR3 protein. The sample has fewer than 200,000 distinct CDR3 sequences, roughly 9% seen once. This chain connects TRBV15 to TRBJ2-7, with 7 bases matching TRBD2. This clonotype originated in a human donor in good health (CMV status not recorded). Some clones in this sample may be carry-over from other donors' samples. Sequencing input: PBMCs. CDR3 coding DNA: TGTGCCACCAGCAGTGCTAGCGGTAGCTCCTACGAGCAGTACTTC. Translated: CATSSASGSSYEQYF.